This T cell receptor beta chain is from a study of T-cell memory formation after mild COVID-19. This CDR3 is built from 17 residues. Trimming took off 2 bases at V and 1 base at J, with 18 bases between the two ends. CDR1 is SGHRS and CDR2 is YFSETQ in the germline V gene. The study, taken as a whole, reports: Later expanders leaned CD4+, whereas clones that contracted between day 15 and 85 were balanced CD4/CD8.

Libraries for TCRalpha and TCRbeta carried sample barcodes and unique molecular identifiers via 5'RACE. TCRdb called the 5' RACE reads again in MiXCR, with one record for every CDR3 protein. Here the sample spans 390,000 or so distinct CDR3 sequences, 15% to 20% being singletons. A note on this clonotype: The target antigen is unknown.

This clonotype was obtained from a man aged 18 to 30 who had mild COVID-19 (a few samples of this study predate the infection). Cell type and time point are not known. Material: PBMCs or a T cell subset sorted from them (not recorded which). V usage is TRBV5-1 and J usage is TRBJ1-1; no reliable D call. The CDR3 nucleotides are TGCGCCAGCAGCTTTGGCTCGGGAGATGCATGGAACACTGAAGCTTTCTTT. It encodes CASSFGSGDAWNTEAFF.